This T cell receptor beta chain appears in the sequencing data of a study of PD-1 blockade in classical Hodgkin lymphoma. Regarding the study as a whole: TCR diversity rose significantly by C4D1 in CD4+ but not CD8+ cells.

TCRdb keeps only in-frame clones here, not all; method: immunoSEQ multiplex PCR. The sample lists 30,000 to 45,000 clones, around 88% seen once, with 7.7% in the top ten. Each patient experienced a relapse that followed autologous stem cell transplantation, and brentuximab vedotin exposure varied. CDR3 length: 14 amino acids. Germline CDR1 is MNHEY and CDR2 is SMNVEV (reference sequence). V was pared by 3 bases and J by 2 bases, with 7 bases between. Turning to this clone: Its cognate antigen is unknown.

This sequence was found in a human donor with classical Hodgkin lymphoma. The V and J genes are TRBV27 and TRBJ2-2; no firm D call. Sequences were derived from peripheral blood mononuclear cells (PBMCs), sampled before the second cycle of nivolumab. CDR3 sequence reads: CASSFSPNTGELFF. The CDR3 DNA reads TGTGCCAGCAGTTTTAGCCCTAACACCGGGGAGCTGTTTTTT.